This TCR beta chain emerged from a study of T cell changes during pregnancy in multiple sclerosis. Only in-frame clones appear in the TCRdb table, and some are missing; sequencing was by immunoSEQ multiplex PCR. This sample has 75,000 to 100,000 clones, with approximately 90% found just once. V dropped 2 bases and J dropped 0 bases, with 10 bases sitting between them. The CDR3 has 15 residues. Per the germline V gene, CDR1 is MDHEN and CDR2 is SYDVKM. The V call is TRBV28, the J call TRBJ1-1; D is possibly TRBD1 (5 bases). Sample: peripheral blood, taken in the second trimester of pregnancy. This TCR was sampled from a female donor in good health, enrolled as a control in a pregnancy study. The CDR3 sequence: CASSLGGGVNTEAFF. CDR3 sequence (DNA): TGTGCCAGCAGTTTAGGGGGAGGGGTGAACACTGAAGCTTTCTTT.